The 3 T cell receptor beta chains below were found in one sample sequenced in a study of identical twins. Using its own MiXCR run on the 5' RACE reads, TCRdb lists one record per CDR3 protein. The sample yields approximately 410,000 distinct CDR3 sequences, 15% to 20% seen once. The material sequenced was naive T cells sorted from blood. The receptors derive from a man aged 50 to 60 in good health.

This clonotype was seen only a few times. The chain carries TRBV12-3 or TRBV12-4 and TRBJ1-5, with D unclear. The V end lost 2 bases, the J end lost 6 bases, and 11 bases lay between the germline ends. The CDR3 length is 14 residues. CDR3 residues: CASSLTARGQPQHF. The CDR3 nucleotides read TGTGCCAGCAGTTTAACTGCCCGAGGTCAGCCCCAGCATTTT.

This clonotype was found a few times. This rearrangement joins TRBV27 to TRBJ1-6, with D possibly matching TRBD1 (5 bases). The germline V and J ends were trimmed by 3 bases and 0 bases, with 9 bases remaining between them. Germline V gene data show CDR1 as MNHEY and CDR2 as SMNVEV (reference sequence). The CDR3 spans 16 residues. The CDR3 DNA reads as TGTGCCAGCAGTTTGCGGACAAGCTCCTATAATTCACCCCTCCACTTT. This encodes CASSLRTSSYNSPLHF.

With respect to this clonotype: A much larger clone lies a single base off, so this may be a read error. J is TRBJ2-3 and V is TRBV20-1; TRBD1 matches at 8 bases. V shed 1 base, J shed 3 bases, and the junction held 6 bases outside the gene matches. Germline loops: CDR1 DFQATT, CDR2 SNEGSKA (reference sequence). This CDR3 is 15 amino acids long. The CDR3 loop reads CSARAPGQVTDTQYF. CDR3 DNA: TGCAGTGCTAGAGCTCCGGGACAGGTAACAGATACGCAGTATTTT.